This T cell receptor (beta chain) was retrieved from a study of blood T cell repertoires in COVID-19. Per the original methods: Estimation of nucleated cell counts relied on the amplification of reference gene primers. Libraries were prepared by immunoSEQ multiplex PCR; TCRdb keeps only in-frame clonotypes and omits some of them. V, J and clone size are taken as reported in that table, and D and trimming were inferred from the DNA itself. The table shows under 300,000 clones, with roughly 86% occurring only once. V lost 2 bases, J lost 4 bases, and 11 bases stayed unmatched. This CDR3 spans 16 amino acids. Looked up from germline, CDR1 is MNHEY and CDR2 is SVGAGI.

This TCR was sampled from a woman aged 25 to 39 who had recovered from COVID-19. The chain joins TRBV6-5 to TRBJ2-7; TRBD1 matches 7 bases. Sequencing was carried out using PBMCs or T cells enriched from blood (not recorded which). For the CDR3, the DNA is TGTGCCAGCAGTTACCGCCGACAGGGATGGTTGTACGAGCAGTACTTC. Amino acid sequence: CASSYRRQGWLYEQYF.